One sample yielded the 5 T cell receptor beta chains listed below, sequenced in a study of blood T cell repertoires in COVID-19. Profiling relied on immunoSEQ multiplex PCR, and the TCRdb table lists in-frame clones only, not all of them. The table lists about 120,000 clones, 85% to 90% of them singletons, with about 18% in the top ten. The sequenced sample was peripheral blood. The receptors stem from a human donor with acute or convalescent COVID-19. The donor label of this sample is uncertain.

This chain uses TRBV7-9 with TRBJ2-5, with 9 bases matching TRBD2. With 6 bases clipped from V and 5 bases from J, the junction kept 7 bases outside the gene matches. The CDR3 length is 14 residues. Per the germline V gene, CDR1 is SEHNR and CDR2 is FQNEAQ (reference sequence). Written as DNA, the CDR3 is TGTGCCAGCAGTCTTAGCGGGAGTGGTGAGACCCAGTACTTC. Protein sequence: CASSLSGSGETQYF. Drawing the rest from reference TRBV7-9 and TRBJ2-5, the complete variable domain is DTGVSQNPRHKITKRGQNVTFRCDPISEHNRLYWYRQTLGQGPEFLTYFQNEAQLEKSRLLSDRFSAERPKGSFSTLEIQRTEQGDSAMYLCASSLSGSGETQYFGPGTRLLVL.

In its sample, this clone was seen a few times. The chain is built from TRBV5-1 and TRBJ1-3, with 7 nucleotides matching TRBD1. After removal of 0 bases from V and 0 bases from J, the junction contained 6 bases not matched to a gene. The CDR3 is 17 amino acids. The germline CDR1 and CDR2 sequences are SGHRS and YFSETQ. CDR3 bases: TGCGCCAGCAGCTTGGTAACAGGGGTAAACTCTGGAAACACCATATATTTT. This encodes CASSLVTGVNSGNTIYF.

As for this clone: This sample also contains other DNA sequences that code for the same CDR3. The chain joins TRBV12-5 to TRBJ2-2, with D possibly matching TRBD2 (5 bases). The V end was cut by 5 bases, the J end by 5 bases, with 6 bases between. Germline V gene data show CDR1 as LGHNT and CDR2 as FRNRAP. This CDR3 region has 12 residues. The CDR3 is CASGRRTGELFF. The CDR3 DNA sequence: TGTGCTAGTGGTCGGAGGACCGGGGAGCTGTTTTTT.

J is TRBJ2-7 and V is TRBV6-5; D is perhaps TRBD2 (6 bases). Germline loops: CDR1 MNHEY, CDR2 SVGAGI. Trimming shortened V by 6 bases and J by 5 bases, and 8 bases separated the two germline ends. The CDR3 totals 11 residues. The CDR3: CASREGHEQYF. CDR3 coding DNA: TGTGCCAGCAGGGAGGGCCACGAGCAGTACTTC.

The genes are TRBV2 and TRBJ2-1; 7 bases are shared with TRBD1. Unmatched junction bases numbered 9, after V lost 5 bases and J lost 5 bases. Germline loops: CDR1 SNHLY, CDR2 FYNNEI. There are 15 residues in the CDR3. The CDR3 DNA follows: TGTGCCAGCAGTCCTAGACAGGGCCCTAACAATGAGCAGTTCTTC. Translated, it gives CASSPRQGPNNEQFF.